Sequencing of this TCR beta chain was carried out in a study of monozygotic twins with inflammatory bowel disease. The study's findings and limits: No repertoire similarity difference was seen between concordant and discordant twins; power was possibly limited. Among IBD patients, TCRbeta diversity (inverse Simpson) was lower than in healthy co-twins.

The CDR3 sequence is 14 residues long. Germline V CDR1 and CDR2: SEHNR, FQNEAQ (reference sequence). Researchers collected about 2.5 ml of blood per donor. cDNA for TCRalpha and TCRbeta was amplified by nested PCRs of about 17 then 9 cycles. TCRdb re-analyzed the 5' RACE reads; it lists each CDR3 protein once, without DNA. Its table lists approximately 330,000 distinct CDR3 sequences. Points on this clonotype: What it binds is not known.

This chain links TRBV7-9 with TRBJ1-2; TCRdb proposes TRBD1, but this gene call is untestable without DNA. The clonotype comes from a human donor with ulcerative colitis or Crohn's disease, or a healthy co-twin of an affected twin (not recorded which). Sequencing was done on a sample of blood. The CDR3: CASSLVTQGNGYTF.